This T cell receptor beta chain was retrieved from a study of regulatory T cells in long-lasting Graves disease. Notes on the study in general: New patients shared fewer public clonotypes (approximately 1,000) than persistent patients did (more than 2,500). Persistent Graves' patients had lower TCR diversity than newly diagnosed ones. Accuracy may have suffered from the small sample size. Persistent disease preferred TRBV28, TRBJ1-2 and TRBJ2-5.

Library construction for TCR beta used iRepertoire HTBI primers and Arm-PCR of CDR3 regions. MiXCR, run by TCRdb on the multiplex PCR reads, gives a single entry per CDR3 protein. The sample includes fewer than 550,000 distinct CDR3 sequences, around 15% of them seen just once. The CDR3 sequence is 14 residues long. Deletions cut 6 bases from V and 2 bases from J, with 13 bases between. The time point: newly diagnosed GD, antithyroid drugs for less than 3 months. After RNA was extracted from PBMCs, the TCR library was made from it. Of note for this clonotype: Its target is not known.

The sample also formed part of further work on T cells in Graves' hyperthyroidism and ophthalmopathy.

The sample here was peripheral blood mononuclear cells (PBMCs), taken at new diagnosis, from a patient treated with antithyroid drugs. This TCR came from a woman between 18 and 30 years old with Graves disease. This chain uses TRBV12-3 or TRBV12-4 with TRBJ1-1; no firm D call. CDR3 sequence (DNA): TGTGCCAGCAGCAGGACCACAACTAACACTGAAGCTTTCTTT. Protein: CASSRTTTNTEAFF.